This T cell receptor (beta chain) was identified during a study of T cell responses to AZD1222 COVID-19 vaccine (dated by TCRdb to 2020 to 2023). Turning to the overall study: TCR sequencing was performed for 230 to 250 trial participants, of whom around 200 were given two doses of AZD1222 and some 25 were given two doses of MenACWY control vaccine. Trial participants were enrolled by age into subgroups of 18-55, 56-69 and 70-plus years, and roughly 150, 30 and 60 TCR-sequenced participants, respectively, were included in these subgroups.

In regard to this clone: Its antigen specificity is not known. One base away there is no much larger clone; base qualities are not given.

The paper's findings and limits, for the study overall: The vaccine-associated CD4 TCRs covered the entire spike protein, and the dominant responses fell in regions 160-218 and 743-854. Epitopes outside the regions mutated in the B.1.351 and B.1.1.7 variants were reportedly recognized by nearly half of the unique spike-specific TCRs. Participants were mostly white British and included more females than males, and it was suggested by the authors that clonal diversity may have been underestimated. In the small 56-69-year group, the increase in depth fell short of significance, most likely because of low power. After two AZD1222 doses, both the breadth and the depth of spike-specific TCRs were significantly higher than at day 0 and than in MenACWY recipients. Because no samples from the day 14 peak response were available, repertoires could be characterized only after the peak T cell response. Only six or seven AZD1222 recipients were SARS-CoV-2 seropositive at baseline, limiting conclusions about previously exposed vaccinees.

The CDR3, cysteine through phenylalanine, is 16 amino acids long. The entry retains the CDR3 DNA only, 48 bases that are in frame from base 1. Ends trimmed: V by 6 bases, J by 0 bases; bases unmatched to a gene: 7. The germline V gene encodes CDR1 MDHEN and CDR2 SYDVKM. This specimen's time point label, interpreted: about 28 days (+/-7) after the second vaccine dose. AZD1222 recipients given second doses at about 4 weeks or at about 12 weeks were pooled, since spike-specific TCR depth and breadth were not found to differ between the two schedules. Vaccinee samples came from UK trials COV001 and COV002, including a single-blind randomized controlled phase 2/3 trial of AZD1222 (ChAdOx1 nCoV-19) in healthy adults. For TCRbeta chain sequencing, PBMC samples were collected from trial participants at day 0 and at day 28 after the second dose. The CDR3 regions of human TCRbeta chains were analyzed by immunosequencing. As for how the authors treated the data: TCRs in the repertoires were compared against a reference library of SARS-CoV-2-specific TCRs that had been generated with the MIRA antigen-specificity platform. Breadth meant the fraction of unique TCRs that were SARS-CoV-2-associated, whereas depth meant the fraction of total T cells that were SARS-CoV-2-associated. Using the MIRA data, each spike-specific TCR was mapped to the spike region that the TCR reacts to and placed in a CD4 or CD8 class. Log10-transformed breadth and depth values were compared by one-way ANOVA with Sidak's multiple comparisons tests. In TCRdb, the immuneACCESS table is reduced to in-frame sequences with V and J assigned. These tables do not hold every clone; where another copy was compared, an unresolved V gene accounts for under half, and the others remain unexplained. V, J and clone size reflect that table, while D and trimming were determined from the DNA. Here the sample has fewer than 100,000 clones; roughly 89% occur a single time. Clones ranked in the top ten supply roughly 12% of the sample.

The receptor's source is an adult who received the AZD1222 COVID-19 vaccine. Here the sequenced sample was peripheral blood, taken 28 days after the second AZD1222 dose. The sequence joins TRBV28 to TRBJ1-4, and 7 junctional nucleotides match TRBD1. CDR3 region: CASSPRTGATNEKLFF. The DNA sequence follows: TGTGCCAGCAGCCCCAGGACAGGTGCAACTAATGAAAAACTGTTTTTT.